The 10 T cell receptor beta chains reported below all come from one sample, sequenced in a study of T cell responses to AZD1222 COVID-19 vaccine. Clones were read by immunoSEQ multiplex PCR, and TCRdb kept only the in-frame ones, dropping some. The sample lists over 95,000 clones, about 92% occurring once. Sequenced here: peripheral blood, sampled on day 0 of AZD1222 vaccination. Receptors originate from an adult in good health.

V usage is TRBV11-2 and J usage is TRBJ2-2, with D unresolved. The V and J ends lost 5 bases and 1 base respectively, with 8 bases between them. Germline V gene lookup returns CDR1 SGHAT and CDR2 FQNNGV. The CDR3 contains 14 residues. Here the CDR3 DNA reads TGTGCCAGCAGCCTGCGTCAGAACACCGGGGAGCTGTTTTTT. Protein: CASSLRQNTGELFF.

The DNA for the CDR3 is TGCGCCAGCAGCTTGGCTGGAACCCAAGAGACCCAGTACTTC. Translation gives CASSLAGTQETQYF. The rearrangement joins TRBV5-1 to TRBJ2-5; D is unclear. This CDR3 has 14 residues. V was pared by 0 bases and J by 1 base, with 7 bases between. Looked up from germline, CDR1 is SGHRS and CDR2 is YFSETQ.

This clone showed up just once. The V and J genes are TRBV9 and TRBJ2-1; no clear D gene. The length of the CDR3 is 13 residues. The germline V gene has CDR1 SGDLS and CDR2 YYNGEE. V was trimmed by 3 bases and J by 10 bases, leaving 14 bases between them. CDR3 nucleotides: TGTGCCAGCAGCGAGCCCCTGGGCAGGGAGCAGTTCTTC. This translates into CASSEPLGREQFF. The entire variable domain, with the rest obtained from reference TRBV9 and TRBJ2-1, is as follows: DSGVTQTPKHLITATGQRVTLRCSPRSGDLSVYWYQQSLDQGLQFLIQYYNGEERAKGNILERFSAQQFPDLHSELNLSSLELGDSALYFCASSEPLGREQFFGPGTRLTVL.

This rearrangement joins TRBV7-9 to TRBJ1-1, with D unresolved. Germline V gives CDR1 SEHNR, CDR2 FQNEAQ (reference sequence). Trimming took off 0 bases at V and 1 base at J, with 9 bases between the two ends. CDR3 length equals 15 residues. CDR3 nucleotide sequence: TGTGCCAGCAGCTTAGCGCCGGCAGGGAACACTGAAGCTTTCTTT. Protein sequence: CASSLAPAGNTEAFF.

The genes are TRBV5-5 and TRBJ2-7; no firm D call. Trimming shortened V by 0 bases and J by 2 bases, and 9 bases separated the two germline ends. The CDR3 is made up of 14 amino acids. Per germline, CDR1 SGHKS and CDR2 YYEKEE (reference sequence). The CDR3 is CASSLVLTTYEQYF. CDR3 nucleotides: TGTGCCAGCAGCTTGGTCCTCACGACCTACGAGCAGTACTTC.

This chain links TRBV9 with TRBJ2-1, with D uncertain. Trimming removed 0 bases from V and 11 bases from J, with 15 bases in between. The CDR3 length is 14 residues. The germline gives CDR1 SGDLS, CDR2 YYNGEE. Here the CDR3 reads CASSVGVTEAQQFF. The CDR3 bases are TGTGCCAGCAGCGTAGGGGTGACCGAAGCCCAGCAGTTCTTC.

The CDR3 spells CASKGGSDYGYTF. CDR3 DNA sequence: TGCGCCAGCAAAGGAGGGAGCGACTATGGCTACACCTTC. The rearrangement links TRBV4-3 to TRBJ1-2; D not certain. The CDR3 sequence is 13 residues long. V lost 7 bases to trimming and J lost 3 bases, with 12 bases between them. Per germline, CDR1 LGHNA and CDR2 YSLEER.

The chain is built from TRBV19 and TRBJ1-2; no clear D gene. Germline lookup yields CDR1 LNHDA and CDR2 SQIVND (reference sequence). This CDR3 is built from 11 residues. Trimming removed 10 bases at V and 8 bases at J, with 14 bases between. The CDR3: CATRRAVGYTF. Written as DNA, the CDR3 is TGTGCCACCCGGAGGGCAGTCGGCTACACCTTC.

In this sample, this clone is medium-sized. The chain links TRBV4-1 to TRBJ1-3; D is unresolved. The length of the CDR3 is 15 residues. Germline V gene data show CDR1 as MGHRA and CDR2 as YSYEKL. Trimming stripped 1 base from V and 4 bases from J, with 11 bases between. The CDR3 coding sequence is TGCGCCAGCAGCCAAGGGTCAGCTCAAGGAAACACCATATATTTT. It encodes CASSQGSAQGNTIYF.

The chain links TRBV19 to TRBJ2-7; 7 nucleotides line up with TRBD1. The germline gives CDR1 LNHDA, CDR2 SQIVND (reference sequence). V lost 7 bases and J lost 5; bases outside the gene matches: 11. The CDR3 runs 14 residues. CDR3 bases: TGTGCCAGTACCTCGACAGGGAATATCCACGAGCAGTACTTC. It yields the protein CASTSTGNIHEQYF. Together with reference TRBV19 and TRBJ2-7, the CDR3 gives the full variable domain: DGGITQSPKYLFRKEGQNVTLSCEQNLNHDAMYWYRQDPGQGLRLIYYSQIVNDFQKGDIAEGYSVSREKKESFPLTVTSAQKNPTAFYLCASTSTGNIHEQYFGPGTRLTVT.